A single sample gave rise to the 27 T cell receptor beta chains below, sequenced in a study of shared T cell receptors in the human thymus. The table came from immunoSEQ multiplex PCR; TCRdb's copy has only in-frame clones and leaves some out. The sample holds about 540,000 clones, 70% to 80% seen once. The same sample was also used in a study of human thymus T cells.

The sample comprised thymocytes. Receptors were obtained from a boy under two years old with a congenital heart defect.

This clone was seen more than once but under ten times. The chain employs TRBV30 and TRBJ2-3, with TRBD2 matching over 8 bases. The CDR3 has 19 residues. The germline CDR1 and CDR2 sequences are GTSNPN and SVGIG (reference sequence). Trimming removed 2 bases from V and 2 bases from J; junction bases left unmatched: 18. CDR3 protein: CAWSPESGRRWPHTDTQYF. The CDR3 DNA follows: TGTGCCTGGAGTCCAGAGAGCGGGAGACGCTGGCCGCACACAGATACGCAGTATTTT.

The gene calls are TRBV4-3 and TRBJ1-3, with D possibly matching TRBD1 (6 bases). Per germline, CDR1 LGHNA and CDR2 YSLEER. Trimming left V 5 bases short and J 4 bases short, with 18 bases between. The CDR3 is made up of 16 amino acids. The CDR3, as DNA: TGCGCCAGCAGCGTCCCTACGGGGACACACGGAAACACCATATATTTT. Protein: CASSVPTGTHGNTIYF.

This chain joins TRBV27 and TRBJ2-7; 7 nucleotides line up with TRBD1. With V trimmed by 4 bases and J by 2 bases, 5 bases remained unmatched. This CDR3 has 14 residues. Germline V CDR1 and CDR2: MNHEY, SMNVEV (reference sequence). The CDR3 loop is CASSCRGTPYEQYF. The CDR3 region has the DNA TGTGCCAGCAGTTGCAGGGGGACCCCCTACGAGCAGTACTTC.

The sample holds a few counts of this clone. This sequence joins TRBV7-8 and TRBJ2-7, with 7 positions matching TRBD2. The CDR3 is 18 residues long. The junction had 16 bases not matched to a gene; V was cut back by 2 bases and J by 3 bases. Germline assignment: CDR1 SGHVS and CDR2 FQNEAQ. The CDR3 here is CASSLQGWPSGGHYEQYF. The CDR3 region has the DNA TGTGCCAGCAGCTTACAAGGGTGGCCTAGCGGAGGCCACTACGAGCAGTACTTC.

This clone was picked up one time. The rearrangement uses TRBV27 and TRBJ2-7; D may be TRBD2 (6 bases). With 2 bases removed from V and 3 bases from J, the gap between germline ends came to 8 bases. The germline V gene encodes CDR1 MNHEY and CDR2 SMNVEV (reference sequence). The CDR3 sequence is 13 residues long. CDR3 DNA: TGTGCCAGCAGTTTAGCGGGACTCTACGAGCAGTACTTC. Protein product: CASSLAGLYEQYF.

This chain joins TRBV18 and TRBJ1-3, with D hard to call. Germline CDR1 and CDR2: KGHSH and LQKENI. The V and J ends lost 2 bases and 0 bases respectively, with 11 bases between them. The CDR3 contains 16 residues. The chain's CDR3 is CASSPKQANSGNTIYF. For the CDR3, the DNA is TGTGCCAGCTCACCAAAGCAAGCGAACTCTGGAAACACCATATATTTT.

The J gene is TRBJ2-7, the V gene TRBV10-1; 8 bases map to TRBD2. The V gene's germline CDR1 is WNHNN and CDR2 SYGVQD (reference sequence). The CDR3 extends over 15 amino acids. J was trimmed by 0 bases and V by 10 bases; bases with no gene match: 11. CDR3 in DNA: TGCGCCACCCCGACCCCAAGCGGGAGCTCCTACGAGCAGTACTTC. It codes for CATPTPSGSSYEQYF.

The chain has TRBV27 and TRBJ1-5, with D perhaps matching TRBD1 (6 bases). CDR1 and CDR2 (germline): MNHEY, SMNVEV (reference sequence). Trimming left V 4 bases short and J 1 base short, with 8 bases between. The CDR3 runs to 14 residues. CDR3 DNA sequence: TGTGCCAGCAGTTCCGGGACAAGCAATCAGCCCCAGCATTTT. Its translation is CASSSGTSNQPQHF.

This chain joins TRBV4-2 and TRBJ2-2; D is perhaps TRBD1 (5 bases). The CDR3 contains 18 residues. Looked up from germline, CDR1 is LGHNA and CDR2 is YNFKEQ. V was trimmed by 3 bases and J by 0 bases, leaving 17 bases between them. The CDR3 nucleotides read TGTGCCAGCAGCCAGACCTGGGGCGGAAGCGCGAACACCGGGGAGCTGTTTTTT. Protein product: CASSQTWGGSANTGELFF.

V and J are TRBV15 and TRBJ2-1; weak D call: TRBD2 (6 bases). V was clipped by 0 bases and J by 10 bases, with 13 bases between them. CDR1 and CDR2 from the germline V gene are LNHNV and YYDKDF (reference sequence). The CDR3 consists of 14 residues. CDR3 nucleotides: TGTGCCACCAGCAGAGATCGGAGGGCGAGGGAGCAGTTCTTC. This translates into CATSRDRRAREQFF.

The chain combines TRBV11-3 with TRBJ2-5, with D maybe TRBD1 (5 bases). Germline CDR1 reads SGHNT; CDR2 reads YENEEA. CDR3 length equals 14 residues. Trimming left V 5 bases short and J 2 bases short, with 12 bases between. DNA for the CDR3: TGTGCCAGCAGCCCGTTGGGGCAGCAAGAGACCCAGTACTTC. Encoded protein: CASSPLGQQETQYF.

CDR3 in DNA: TGTGCCAGCAGTCCCACACGGGACTACTACAATGAGCAGTTCTTC. Its translation: CASSPTRDYYNEQFF. J is TRBJ2-1 and V is TRBV27; TRBD2 aligns across 7 bases. CDR1 and CDR2 from the germline V gene are MNHEY and SMNVEV (reference sequence). The CDR3 contains 15 residues. V was clipped by 5 bases and J by 3 bases; unmatched bases: 7.

The sample holds one count of this clone. V usage is TRBV5-1 and J usage is TRBJ2-7, with a tentative D call TRBD2 (6 bases). The CDR3 loop spans 14 amino acids. CDR1 is SGHRS and CDR2 is YFSETQ in the germline V gene. V was clipped by 5 bases and J by 1 base, with 13 bases between them. The CDR3 region is CASRASDPSYEQYF. DNA of the CDR3: TGCGCCAGCAGGGCTAGCGACCCATCCTACGAGCAGTACTTC.

The V gene is TRBV7-6, the J gene TRBJ2-7; 14 bases are shared with TRBD2. Germline CDR1 SGHVS, CDR2 FNYEAQ. V lost 1 base to trimming and J lost 5 bases; unmatched junction nucleotides: 4. The CDR3 runs 16 residues. The CDR3, as DNA: TGTGCCAGCAGCTTAGGGACTAGCGGGAGGTGGGACGAGCAGTACTTC. Protein product: CASSLGTSGRWDEQYF.

This clone came up once. The chain carries TRBV5-8 and TRBJ2-7; 9 bases agree with TRBD1. With 3 bases clipped from V and 6 bases from J, the junction kept 16 bases outside the gene matches. The CDR3 contains 17 residues. Germline V gene lookup returns CDR1 SGHTS and CDR2 YDEGEE. Here the CDR3 reads CASSSTGQGLREREQYF. In DNA, the CDR3 is TGTGCCAGCAGCTCCACGGGACAGGGTCTAAGGGAACGCGAGCAGTACTTC.

In this sample, this clone turned up once. V gene TRBV4-3 combines with J gene TRBJ2-7; 9 bases align to TRBD2. The CDR3 loop spans 17 amino acids. Germline-derived CDR1 and CDR2 are LGHNA and YSLEER. J gave up 5 bases and V 0 bases, and 11 bases lay outside the gene matches. CDR3 DNA sequence: TGCGCCAGCAGCCAAGATCGGCCTAGCGGGATCCCCCACGAGCAGTACTTC. As protein: CASSQDRPSGIPHEQYF.

V gene TRBV5-4 combines with J gene TRBJ1-4, with a tentative D call TRBD1 (5 bases). The CDR3 spans 15 residues. The V end lost 2 bases, the J end lost 8 bases, and 16 bases lay between the germline ends. The germline V gene encodes CDR1 SGHNT and CDR2 YYREEE (reference sequence). DNA of the CDR3: TGTGCCAGCAGCTTCGGGGGACGGGAGGTAGAAAAACTGTTTTTT. Translation: CASSFGGREVEKLFF.

This clone came up once. V usage is TRBV27 and J usage is TRBJ2-1; D perhaps matches TRBD2 (7 bases). CDR1 and CDR2 (germline): MNHEY, SMNVEV (reference sequence). V shed 10 bases and J shed 8 bases, with 12 bases lying between them. The CDR3 totals 11 residues. Here the CDR3 reads CATSGGYEQFF. The CDR3 DNA reads as TGTGCCACCTCGGGGGGCTATGAGCAGTTCTTC.

The chain couples TRBV12-5 to TRBJ2-4, with 7 bases lining up with TRBD2. With 3 bases clipped from V and 2 bases from J, the junction kept 7 bases outside the gene matches. Germline V gene sequence: CDR1 LGHNT, CDR2 FRNRAP. The CDR3 extends over 16 amino acids. This CDR3 is CASGFGGSLSKNIQYF. The CDR3, as DNA: TGTGCTAGTGGTTTTGGCGGGAGCTTATCCAAAAACATTCAGTACTTC.

This clone was detected a few times. The chain employs TRBV27 and TRBJ2-1, with 12 positions matching TRBD2. The CDR3 spans 18 residues. Germline CDR1 MNHEY, CDR2 SMNVEV (reference sequence). V shed 5 bases and J 0 bases; nucleotides not matched to a gene: 8. CDR3 loop: CASSTSGRPLSSYNEQFF. For the CDR3, the DNA is TGTGCCAGCAGTACTAGCGGGAGGCCCTTATCCTCCTACAATGAGCAGTTCTTC.

The V gene is TRBV27, the J gene TRBJ1-4, with D hard to call. The germline CDR1 and CDR2 sequences are MNHEY and SMNVEV (reference sequence). Trimming took 5 bases from V and 0 from J, leaving 13 bases between them. The CDR3 loop spans 16 amino acids. The CDR3: CASSPTHSATNEKLFF. CDR3 DNA: TGTGCCAGCAGTCCCACCCACAGTGCAACTAATGAAAAACTGTTTTTT.

The sample holds a few counts of this clone. This chain connects TRBV5-1 to TRBJ2-7, with D maybe TRBD1 (5 bases). Germline V gene sequence: CDR1 SGHRS, CDR2 YFSETQ. This CDR3 has 15 amino acids. V was trimmed by 4 bases and J by 2 bases, leaving 16 bases between them. CDR3 protein: CASSPIGHPTYEQYF. For the CDR3, the DNA is TGCGCCAGCAGCCCCATCGGACACCCTACCTACGAGCAGTACTTC.

The table lists this clone with a few counts. The chain has TRBV4-2 and TRBJ1-1; 8 bases match TRBD1. The CDR3 runs to 13 residues. V lost 1 base and J lost 12; bases outside the gene matches: 7. Germline V gene data show CDR1 as LGHNA and CDR2 as YNFKEQ. CDR3 DNA: TGTGCCAGCAGCCAAGGTGAACAGGGGGAGACTTTCTTT. Its protein is CASSQGEQGETFF.

The V call is TRBV7-8, the J call TRBJ1-1; tentative D call: TRBD1 (5 bases). Germline loops: CDR1 SGHVS, CDR2 FQNEAQ. This CDR3 has 18 amino acids. V shed 1 base and J shed 10 bases, with 28 bases lying between them. CDR3: CASSLVWSKSALGGGAFF. In nucleotides, the CDR3 is TGTGCCAGCAGCTTAGTTTGGTCGAAGTCCGCGTTGGGGGGAGGAGCTTTCTTT.

CDR3 sequence reads: CASSSGQGHQETQYF. The DNA for the CDR3 is TGCGCCAGCAGCTCGGGACAGGGGCACCAAGAGACCCAGTACTTC. The J gene is TRBJ2-5, the V gene TRBV5-1, with 10 bases lining up with TRBD1. The CDR3 has 15 amino acids. CDR1 is SGHRS and CDR2 is YFSETQ in the germline V gene. V gave up 3 bases and J gave up 0 bases; unmatched junction bases: 2. Filled out from reference TRBV5-1 and TRBJ2-5, the complete variable domain reads KAGVTQTPRYLIKTRGQQVTLSCSPISGHRSVSWYQQTPGQGLQFLFEYFSETQRNKGNFPGRFSGRQFSNSRSEMNVSTLELGDSALYLCASSSGQGHQETQYFGPGTRLLVL.

The V and J genes are TRBV9 and TRBJ2-7, with 7 bases identical to TRBD2. Germline V gene sequence: CDR1 SGDLS, CDR2 YYNGEE. V trimming: 7 bases; J trimming: 3 bases; junction bases outside the gene matches: 25. The CDR3 loop spans 19 amino acids. CDR3 DNA: TGTGCCAGCTCCGGGCGGGGGAGGGTAGTAGGAGCGGATAACTACGAGCAGTACTTC. This sequence encodes CASSGRGRVVGADNYEQYF. Full variable domain (outside the CDR3, taken from reference TRBV9 and TRBJ2-7): DSGVTQTPKHLITATGQRVTLRCSPRSGDLSVYWYQQSLDQGLQFLIQYYNGEERAKGNILERFSAQQFPDLHSELNLSSLELGDSALYFCASSGRGRVVGADNYEQYFGPGTRLTVT.

This chain joins TRBV5-6 and TRBJ2-3, with 7 bases fitting TRBD1. This CDR3 is 14 amino acids long. V was clipped by 2 bases and J by 3 bases; unmatched bases: 3. Germline V lookup: CDR1 SGHDT, CDR2 YYEEEE. The CDR3 here is CASSLPQGTDTQYF. In DNA, the CDR3 is TGTGCCAGCAGCTTACCACAGGGGACAGATACGCAGTATTTT.